This T cell receptor (beta chain) originates from a study of Graves' ophthalmopathy and Graves' hyperthyroidism. The study excluded patients with other autoimmune diseases, uncontrolled infections, pregnancy or lactation. The germline CDR1 and CDR2 sequences are SGHRS and YFSETQ. Trimming removed 4 bases from V and 4 bases from J, with 17 bases in between. The CDR3 runs 15 residues. RNA transcripts were the source from which TCR beta CDR3 regions were amplified. An opening RT-PCR round employed HTBI primers and preceded a second-round multiplex PCR. TCRdb analysed the multiplex PCR reads with MiXCR anew, one entry per CDR3 protein. This sample has around 520,000 distinct CDR3 sequences, with roughly 40% found just once.

The sequence was collected from an adult man with Graves' hyperthyroidism. This chain connects TRBV5-1 to TRBJ1-1; D possibly corresponds to TRBD1 (6 bases). The specimen sequenced was peripheral blood or thyroid tissue (not recorded which). CDR3 sequence reads: CASSTQHQGTTEAFF. CDR3 nucleotides: TGCGCCAGCAGCACCCAACACCAGGGGACCACTGAAGCTTTCTTT.